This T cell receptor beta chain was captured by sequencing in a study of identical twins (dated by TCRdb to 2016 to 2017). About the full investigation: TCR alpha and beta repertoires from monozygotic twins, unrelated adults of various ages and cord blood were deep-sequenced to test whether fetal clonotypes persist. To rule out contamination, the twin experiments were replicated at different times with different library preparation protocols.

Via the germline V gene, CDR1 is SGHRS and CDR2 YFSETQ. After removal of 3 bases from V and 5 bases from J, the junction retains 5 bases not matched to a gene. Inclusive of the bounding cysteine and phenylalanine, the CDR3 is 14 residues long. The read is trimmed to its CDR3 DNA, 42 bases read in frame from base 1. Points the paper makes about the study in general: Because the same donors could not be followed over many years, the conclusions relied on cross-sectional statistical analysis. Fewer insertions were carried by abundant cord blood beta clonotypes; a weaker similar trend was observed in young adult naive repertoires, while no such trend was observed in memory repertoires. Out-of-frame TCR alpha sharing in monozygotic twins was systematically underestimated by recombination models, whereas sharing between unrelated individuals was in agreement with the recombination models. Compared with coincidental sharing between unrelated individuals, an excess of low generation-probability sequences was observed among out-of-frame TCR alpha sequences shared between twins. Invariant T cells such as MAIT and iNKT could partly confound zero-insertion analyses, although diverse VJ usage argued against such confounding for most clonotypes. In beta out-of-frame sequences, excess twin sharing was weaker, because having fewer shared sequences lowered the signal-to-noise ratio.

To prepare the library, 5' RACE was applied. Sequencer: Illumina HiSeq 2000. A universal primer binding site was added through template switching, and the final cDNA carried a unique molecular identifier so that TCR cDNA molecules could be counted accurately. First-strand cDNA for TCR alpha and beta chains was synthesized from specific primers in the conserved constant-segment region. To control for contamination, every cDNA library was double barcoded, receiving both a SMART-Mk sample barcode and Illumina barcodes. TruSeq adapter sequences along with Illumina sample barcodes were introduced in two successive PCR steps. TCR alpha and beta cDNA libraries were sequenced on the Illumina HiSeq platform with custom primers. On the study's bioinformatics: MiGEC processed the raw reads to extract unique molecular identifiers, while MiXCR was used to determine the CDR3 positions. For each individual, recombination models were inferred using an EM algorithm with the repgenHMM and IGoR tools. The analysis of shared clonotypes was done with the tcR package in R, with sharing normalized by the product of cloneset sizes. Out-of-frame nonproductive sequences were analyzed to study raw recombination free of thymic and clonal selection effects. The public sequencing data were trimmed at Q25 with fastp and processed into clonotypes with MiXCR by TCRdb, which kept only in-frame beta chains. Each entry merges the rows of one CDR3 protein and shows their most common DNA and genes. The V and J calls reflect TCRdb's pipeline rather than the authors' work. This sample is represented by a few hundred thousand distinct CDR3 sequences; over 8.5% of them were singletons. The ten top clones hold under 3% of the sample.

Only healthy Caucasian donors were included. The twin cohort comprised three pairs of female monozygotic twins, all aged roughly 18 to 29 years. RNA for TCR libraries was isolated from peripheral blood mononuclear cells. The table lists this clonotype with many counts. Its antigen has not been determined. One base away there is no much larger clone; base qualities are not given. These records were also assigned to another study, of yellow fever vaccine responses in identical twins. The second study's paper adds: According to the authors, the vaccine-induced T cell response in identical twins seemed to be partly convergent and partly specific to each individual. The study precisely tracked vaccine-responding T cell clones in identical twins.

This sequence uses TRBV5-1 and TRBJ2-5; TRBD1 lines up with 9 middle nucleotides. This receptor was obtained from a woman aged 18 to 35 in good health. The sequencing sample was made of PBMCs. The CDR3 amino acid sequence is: CASSSGQGFETQYF. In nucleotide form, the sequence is TGCGCCAGCAGCTCCGGACAGGGGTTTGAGACCCAGTACTTC.